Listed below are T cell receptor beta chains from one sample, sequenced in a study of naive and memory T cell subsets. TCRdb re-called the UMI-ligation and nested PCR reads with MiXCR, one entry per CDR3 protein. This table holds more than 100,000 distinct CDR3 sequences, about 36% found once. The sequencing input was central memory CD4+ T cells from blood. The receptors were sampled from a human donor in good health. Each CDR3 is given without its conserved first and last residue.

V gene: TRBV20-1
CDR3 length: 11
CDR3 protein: SASRDKAYEQY

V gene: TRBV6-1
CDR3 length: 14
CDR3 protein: ASTRAGGYLAGELF

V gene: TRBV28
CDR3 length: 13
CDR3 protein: ASTPSGSNTGELF

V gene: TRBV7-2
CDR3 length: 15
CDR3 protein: ASSLAGAGGETGELF

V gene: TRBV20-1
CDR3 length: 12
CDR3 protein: SASSGSKGYEQY

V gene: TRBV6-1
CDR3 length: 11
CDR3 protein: ASGRRRGNEQF

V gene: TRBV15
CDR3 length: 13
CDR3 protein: ATSRVRGSGTEQF

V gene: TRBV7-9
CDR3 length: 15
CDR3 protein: ASSPRTGGLAGNTIY

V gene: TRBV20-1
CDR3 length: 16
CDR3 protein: SAILPGQGVSYNSPLH

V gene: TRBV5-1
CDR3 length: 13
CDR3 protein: ASSLSYGGTDTQY

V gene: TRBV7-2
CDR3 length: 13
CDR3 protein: ASSLTQRQPSGYT

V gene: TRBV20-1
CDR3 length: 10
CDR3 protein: SAWTSGSFPF

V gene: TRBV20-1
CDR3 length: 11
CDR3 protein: SAREGQWDGYT

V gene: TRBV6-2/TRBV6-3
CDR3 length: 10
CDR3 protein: ASSYRHETQY

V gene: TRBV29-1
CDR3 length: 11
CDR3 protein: SVFIRATGELF

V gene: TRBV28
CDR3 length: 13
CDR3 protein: ASSLQSPSYNEQF

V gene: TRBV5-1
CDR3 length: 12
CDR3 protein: ASSQISSLRGYT

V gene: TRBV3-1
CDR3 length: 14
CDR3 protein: ASSQERASGSYEQY

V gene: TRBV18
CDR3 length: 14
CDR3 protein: ASSPSKGGSTGELF

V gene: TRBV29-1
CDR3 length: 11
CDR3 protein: SISTQGGHREY

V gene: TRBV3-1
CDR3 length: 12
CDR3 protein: ASSQRLIQETQY

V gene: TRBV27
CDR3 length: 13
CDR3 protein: ASSRMTGGSQPQH

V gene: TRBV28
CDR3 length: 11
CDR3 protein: ASSSYGRETQY

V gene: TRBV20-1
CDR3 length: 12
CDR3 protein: SARPQRGMSPLH

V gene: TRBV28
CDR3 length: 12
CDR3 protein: ASSLLAGYTEAF

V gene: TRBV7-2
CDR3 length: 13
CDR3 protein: ASSPVAGGAYEQY